The 9 T cell receptor beta chains reported below all come from one sample, sequenced in a study of blood T cells in healthy people across ages. Primers used in a second PCR of roughly 6 to 12 cycles were a sample-barcoded 5' primer and a J-beta primer mix. TCRdb re-called the 5' RACE reads through MiXCR, storing one row per CDR3 protein. Seen here are about 810,000 distinct CDR3 sequences, under 40% observed once, and the top ten hold approximately 12%. Sample: blood. All receptors come from a man younger than 35 in good health.

The V and J genes are TRBV4-1 and TRBJ2-7; the D is unclear. V was cut by 4 bases and J by 4 bases, with 17 bases left in between. Germline V gene sequence: CDR1 MGHRA, CDR2 YSYEKL. The CDR3 contains 15 residues. The CDR3 sequence is CASSPHGLGFYEQYF. The CDR3 nucleotides read TGCGCCAGCAGCCCCCATGGGCTCGGGTTTTACGAGCAGTACTTC.

Only a few counts were recorded for this clonotype. The chain uses TRBV18 and TRBJ1-2; D perhaps matches TRBD1 (5 bases). The CDR3 extends over 13 amino acids. Germline CDR1 KGHSH, CDR2 LQKENI. V was clipped by 2 bases and J by 3 bases, with 7 bases between them. CDR3 nucleotides: TGTGCCAGCTCACCAGAGACAGACTATGGCTACACCTTC. The encoded protein is CASSPETDYGYTF.

CDR3 in amino acids: CSAGTGRGNQPQHF. CDR3 DNA sequence: TGCAGTGCCGGGACAGGGAGAGGCAATCAGCCCCAGCATTTT. This chain links TRBV20-1 with TRBJ1-5; the match to TRBD1 covers 9 bases. V lost 6 bases and J lost 2; bases outside the gene matches: 5. The CDR3 length is 14 residues. The germline V gene encodes CDR1 DFQATT and CDR2 SNEGSKA (reference sequence).

This clonotype occurred a few times. The genes are TRBV5-1 and TRBJ2-1; D unclear. There are 16 residues in the CDR3. CDR1 is SGHRS, CDR2 YFSETQ, per germline. Trimming cost V 4 bases and J 6 bases, with 20 bases left between them. CDR3 amino acids: CASSIAPVGPSNEQFF. The DNA of the CDR3 is TGCGCCAGCAGCATCGCCCCGGTGGGCCCGTCCAATGAGCAGTTCTTC.

This clonotype has just a few counts. The chain links TRBV7-2 to TRBJ1-2; D may be TRBD1 (6 bases). Germline-derived CDR1 and CDR2 are SGHTA and FQGNSA. The CDR3 covers 14 residues. Trimming removed 5 bases from V and 4 bases from J, with 14 bases in between. For the CDR3, the DNA is TGTGCCAGCAGCGAAGGGAGGGGGTCCTATGGCTACACCTTC. This codes for CASSEGRGSYGYTF.

The count of this clonotype is one. The rearrangement links TRBV6-2 or TRBV6-3 to TRBJ2-7; D might be TRBD2 (5 bases). The CDR3 is made up of 14 amino acids. V dropped 3 bases and J dropped 12 bases, with 21 bases sitting between them. Germline lookup yields CDR1 MNHEY and CDR2 SVGEGT. The CDR3 loop reads CASSYMGAKNIRYF. DNA for the CDR3: TGTGCCAGCAGTTATATGGGAGCCAAAAACATTCGGTACTTC.

The gene calls are TRBV12-3 or TRBV12-4 and TRBJ2-6, with D possibly called TRBD1 or TRBD2 (5 bases each). This CDR3 is built from 14 residues. V lost 8 bases, J lost 4 bases, and 12 bases lay in between. The CDR3 loop is CASARGSGANVLTF. The CDR3 coding sequence is TGTGCCAGCGCGAGGGGATCCGGGGCCAACGTCCTGACTTTC.

In the case of this clonotype: One end of the junction fails to match germline, which may point to a read error. This sequence joins TRBV6-5 and TRBJ2-4; D possibly uses TRBD1 or TRBD2 (5 bases each). Near its end, the DNA agrees better with TRBJ2-7, so the J call may be wrong. This CDR3 is 14 amino acids long. Germline CDR1 reads MNHEY; CDR2 reads SVGAGI. The chain's CDR3 is CANSYGDRTYEQYF. The CDR3 DNA is TGTGCCAACAGTTACGGGGACCGTACCTACGAGCAGTACTTC.

About this clonotype: This may stem from a read error, because a much larger clone lies one nucleotide away. CDR3 protein: CASRHRIKPYEQYF. In DNA, the CDR3 is TGTGCCAGCAGACACCGCATTAAGCCCTACGAGCAGTACTTC. The chain employs TRBV12-3 or TRBV12-4 and TRBJ2-7; D ambiguous. The CDR3 sequence is 14 residues long. Trimming pared 6 bases from V and 2 bases from J, leaving 14 bases between.